This passage covers 19 T cell receptor beta chains from one sample sequenced in a study of cytomegalovirus exposure and HLA in healthy donors. PCR involved 60 Vbeta and 13 Jbeta primers. The repertoire was sequenced with immunoSEQ multiplex PCR; TCRdb's copy has only in-frame clones and lacks some. This sample has some 150,000 clones, with roughly 86% found just once. The sample comprised PBMCs. These receptor sequences come from a man in his late teens or twenties in good health and CMV-seropositive.

V and J are TRBV30 and TRBJ2-5; a possible D gene is TRBD2 (6 bases). The DNA end is more similar to TRBJ2-7, so the J call may be wrong. The CDR3 totals 14 residues. CDR1 is GTSNPN, CDR2 SVGIG, per germline (reference sequence). Here the CDR3 reads CAWSSPAGKYEQYF. The CDR3 DNA reads TGTGCCTGGAGCTCCCCCGCGGGAAAATACGAGCAGTACTTC.

The chain is built from TRBV29-1 and TRBJ2-7; TRBD2 aligns across 9 bases. J gave up 2 bases and V 2 bases, and 13 bases lay outside the gene matches. From germline, CDR1 is SQVTM and CDR2 ANQGSEA. The CDR3 length is 17 residues. The CDR3 coding sequence is TGCAGCGTTGAAAAATATAAGCGGGAGGACGTGGCCTACGAGCAGTACTTC. This translates into CSVEKYKREDVAYEQYF.

The CDR3 sequence: CAMAGMNTEAFF. CDR3 bases: TGTGCCATGGCCGGGATGAACACTGAAGCTTTCTTT. The rearrangement joins TRBV30 to TRBJ1-1, with unresolved D. V lost 8 bases, J lost 0 bases, and 10 bases lay in between. The germline V gene encodes CDR1 GTSNPN and CDR2 SVGIG (reference sequence). This CDR3 is 12 amino acids long.

The V gene is TRBV4-1, the J gene TRBJ2-7, with D possibly TRBD1 on 6 matching bases. The V and J ends lost 2 bases and 4 bases respectively, with 6 bases between them. This CDR3 is 12 amino acids long. The germline gives CDR1 MGHRA, CDR2 YSYEKL. CDR3 in amino acids: CASSQTGYEQYF. CDR3 coding DNA: TGCGCCAGCAGCCAAACAGGGTACGAGCAGTACTTC.

J is TRBJ2-5 and V is TRBV5-5; D gene uncertain. The CDR3 sequence is 13 residues long. Per the germline V gene, CDR1 is SGHKS and CDR2 is YYEKEE (reference sequence). Trimming cost V 4 bases and J 1 base, with 8 bases left between them. The CDR3 DNA sequence: TGTGCCAGCAGCCCCAGTCTCCAAGAGACCCAGTACTTC. This encodes CASSPSLQETQYF.

CDR3 sequence: CASSLYPGVAGANEQFF. CDR3 DNA sequence: TGCGCCAGCAGCTTGTATCCTGGGGTAGCGGGAGCCAATGAGCAGTTCTTC. The V call is TRBV5-1, the J call TRBJ2-1; 9 bases agree with TRBD2. From germline, CDR1 is SGHRS and CDR2 YFSETQ. V lost 1 base to trimming and J lost 6 bases; unmatched junction nucleotides: 11. The CDR3 is 17 amino acids.

On this clone itself: The junction differs from germline at one of its ends, possibly a read error. The V gene is TRBV27, the J gene TRBJ2-7; perhaps TRBD2 as D (7 bases). Germline loops: CDR1 MNHEY, CDR2 SMNVEV (reference sequence). This CDR3 comprises 13 residues. As DNA, the CDR3 is TGTGCCAGCAGTTTTTTCTCGGGGGGCATCACGGACTTC. Translation: CASSFFSGGITDF.

This CDR3 reads CASSPQENYGYTF. CDR3 nucleotide sequence: TGTGCCAGCAGTCCGCAGGAAAACTATGGCTACACCTTC. The chain links TRBV27 to TRBJ1-2, with D hard to call. The CDR3 contains 13 residues. Germline values: CDR1 MNHEY, CDR2 SMNVEV (reference sequence). V lost 5 bases, J lost 2 bases, and 9 bases lay in between.

V and J are TRBV7-2 and TRBJ2-2; a possible D gene is TRBD1 (7 bases). This CDR3 contains 15 residues. V lost 6 bases, J lost 0 bases, and 11 bases lay in between. Germline CDR1 and CDR2: SGHTA and FQGNSA. CDR3 nucleotide sequence: TGTGCCAGCAGGCGGGGACAGACGAACACCGGGGAGCTGTTTTTT. Translated, it gives CASRRGQTNTGELFF.

This clone appeared a few times. This chain uses TRBV7-6 with TRBJ2-1; the D gene is possibly TRBD2 (5 bases). The CDR3 consists of 14 residues. CDR1 and CDR2 (germline): SGHVS, FNYEAQ. The V gene lost 3 bases and the J gene lost 2 bases, with 8 bases spanning the gap. CDR3 amino acids: CASSFSGTYNEQFF. The CDR3 nucleotides read TGTGCCAGCAGCTTCAGCGGAACCTACAATGAGCAGTTCTTC.

The rearrangement joins TRBV7-2 to TRBJ2-7, with 7 bases that match TRBD2. J gave up 3 bases and V 5 bases, and 16 bases lay outside the gene matches. The CDR3 has 17 amino acids. Germline CDR1 is SGHTA and CDR2 is FQGNSA. The CDR3: CASSPVSGAATYYEQYF. DNA for the CDR3: TGTGCCAGCAGCCCGGTAAGCGGGGCCGCCACCTACTACGAGCAGTACTTC.

This clone has only one observation. V is TRBV6-5 and J is TRBJ2-5, with 7 nucleotides matching TRBD1. V was pared by 4 bases and J by 4 bases, with 12 bases of the junction left unmatched. Germline CDR1 reads MNHEY; CDR2 reads SVGAGI. There are 16 residues in the CDR3. For the CDR3, the DNA is TGTGCCAGCAGTTCTTTGGGACAGCTGACCGTAGAGACCCAGTACTTC. Protein sequence: CASSSLGQLTVETQYF.

This chain links TRBV27 with TRBJ2-7; TRBD1 matches at 12 bases. Germline-derived CDR1 and CDR2 are MNHEY and SMNVEV (reference sequence). This CDR3 is built from 15 residues. Trimming removed 8 bases from V and 3 bases from J; junction bases left unmatched: 8. For the CDR3, the DNA is TGTGCCAGCCGCTCGGGACAGGGGGCATTCTACGAGCAGTACTTC. It specifies CASRSGQGAFYEQYF.

This clone appeared a few times. Written as DNA, the CDR3 is TGTGCCAGCAGTTTATCAAGGACTTCCAAAAACATTCAGTACTTC. This gives the protein CASSLSRTSKNIQYF. This chain links TRBV27 with TRBJ2-4, with D perhaps TRBD2 (5 bases). The CDR3 totals 15 residues. The V and J ends lost 0 bases and 2 bases respectively, with 8 bases between them. The germline V gene encodes CDR1 MNHEY and CDR2 SMNVEV (reference sequence).

In this sample, this clone turned up a few times. This chain uses TRBV5-1 with TRBJ2-3; possibly TRBD2 for D (6 bases). This CDR3 contains 16 residues. Germline values: CDR1 SGHRS, CDR2 YFSETQ. Trimming left V 4 bases short and J 4 bases short, with 19 bases between. In nucleotides, the CDR3 is TGCGCCAGCAGCCCGCAAAGCGGGTATATTTCAGATACGCAGTATTTT. Protein: CASSPQSGYISDTQYF.

The rearrangement uses TRBV29-1 and TRBJ1-1; tentatively, D is TRBD1 (5 bases). The V gene's germline CDR1 is SQVTM and CDR2 ANQGSEA. The CDR3 consists of 13 residues. V shed 7 bases and J shed 0 bases, with 12 bases lying between them. The CDR3 loop is CSARLQVNTEAFF. Here the CDR3 DNA reads TGCAGCGCACGATTACAGGTGAACACTGAAGCTTTCTTT.

The J gene is TRBJ2-7, the V gene TRBV11-1; D uncertain. The CDR3 length is 13 residues. Trimming shortened V by 1 base and J by 1 base, and 5 bases separated the two germline ends. Germline values: CDR1 SGHAT, CDR2 FQDESV (reference sequence). CDR3 nucleotides: TGTGCCAGCAGCTTAGACAGATCCTACGAGCAGTACTTC. As protein: CASSLDRSYEQYF.

Concerning this clone itself: Distinct nucleotide sequences in the sample also encode this CDR3. The rearrangement joins TRBV19 to TRBJ2-7; 7 positions match TRBD1. Germline CDR1 reads LNHDA; CDR2 reads SQIVND (reference sequence). The V gene end was trimmed by 1 base and the J gene end by 2 bases; junction bases not matched to a gene: 2. The CDR3 is 14 amino acids. The CDR3: CASSIGQGAYEQYF. The DNA for the CDR3 is TGTGCCAGTAGTATAGGACAGGGAGCCTACGAGCAGTACTTC.

This clone was observed a single time. The CDR3 protein is CASSLGQTSGKETQYF. CDR3 DNA: TGCGCCAGCAGCTTGGGCCAGACTAGCGGGAAAGAGACCCAGTACTTC. This chain links TRBV5-1 with TRBJ2-5, with 11 bases matching TRBD2. The V gene's germline CDR1 is SGHRS and CDR2 YFSETQ. J was trimmed by 3 bases and V by 0 bases; bases with no gene match: 4. The CDR3 runs 16 residues. Looking up the rest from reference TRBV5-1 and TRBJ2-5 gives the full variable domain: KAGVTQTPRYLIKTRGQQVTLSCSPISGHRSVSWYQQTPGQGLQFLFEYFSETQRNKGNFPGRFSGRQFSNSRSEMNVSTLELGDSALYLCASSLGQTSGKETQYFGPGTRLLVL.